The 6 T cell receptor beta chains given below trace back to one sample, sequenced in a study of CD8+ T cells in alopecia areata. RNA, once extracted, was reverse transcribed into cDNA for use as the sequencing template. Some clones are missing from TCRdb's copy, which holds only in-frame ones; the method was immunoSEQ multiplex PCR. The sample records 100,000 or so clones, 55% to 70% being singletons. Described treatment: oral pan-JAK inhibitor, 5-10 mg twice daily. The sequenced sample was CD8+ T cells sorted from blood, obtained at approximately week 60, from a patient treated with tofacitinib. Receptors were obtained from a human donor with alopecia areata.

V is TRBV2 and J is TRBJ1-1; D gene ambiguous. Germline V gives CDR1 SNHLY, CDR2 FYNNEI. V shed 1 base and J shed 6 bases, with 15 bases lying between them. The CDR3 is made up of 15 amino acids. CDR3 bases: TGTGCCAGCAGTGAAGACCCTGGGAGTACCGCTGAAGCTTTCTTT. Its translation is CASSEDPGSTAEAFF.

The chain combines TRBV1 with TRBJ1-3. TRBV1 is a pseudogene locus. The CDR3 is 17 residues long. The CDR3 DNA is TGCACCAGCAGCCAACCTGACGGGAGAGTCTCTGGAAACACCATATATTTT. Its translation is CTSSQPDGRVSGNTIYF.

The chain links TRBV29-1 to TRBJ2-7, with D unresolved. The length of the CDR3 is 15 residues. Germline CDR1 reads SQVTM; CDR2 reads ANQGSEA. The V and J ends lost 3 bases and 3 bases respectively, with 18 bases between them. DNA for the CDR3: TGCAGCGTTGAGCTCCTGAGTACTTCCCACTACGAGCAGTACTTC. Its translation is CSVELLSTSHYEQYF.

This chain links TRBV4-1 with TRBJ1-6; D might be TRBD1 (6 bases). This CDR3 contains 16 residues. V was trimmed by 0 bases and J by 6 bases, leaving 12 bases between them. The germline V gene encodes CDR1 MGHRA and CDR2 YSYEKL. The CDR3: CASSQDTGAGNSPLHF. CDR3 nucleotide sequence: TGCGCCAGCAGCCAAGATACGGGGGCGGGTAATTCACCCCTCCACTTT.

On this clone itself: This same CDR3 is encoded by further DNA sequences in the sample. The chain has TRBV13 and TRBJ2-7; D ambiguous. Trimming pared 0 bases from V and 3 bases from J, leaving 0 bases between. CDR3 length: 11 amino acids. Looked up from germline, CDR1 is PRHDT and CDR2 is FYEKMQ (reference sequence). The CDR3: CASSLGYEQYF. The CDR3 bases are TGTGCCAGCAGCTTAGGCTACGAGCAGTACTTC.

The chain links TRBV7-2 to TRBJ2-2, with D unclear. The CDR3 covers 13 residues. Germline V gene sequence: CDR1 SGHTA, CDR2 FQGNSA. V gave up 2 bases and J gave up 5 bases, with 6 bases separating them. CDR3: CASSLHRTGELFF. In DNA, the CDR3 is TGTGCCAGCAGCTTACACAGAACCGGGGAGCTGTTTTTT.